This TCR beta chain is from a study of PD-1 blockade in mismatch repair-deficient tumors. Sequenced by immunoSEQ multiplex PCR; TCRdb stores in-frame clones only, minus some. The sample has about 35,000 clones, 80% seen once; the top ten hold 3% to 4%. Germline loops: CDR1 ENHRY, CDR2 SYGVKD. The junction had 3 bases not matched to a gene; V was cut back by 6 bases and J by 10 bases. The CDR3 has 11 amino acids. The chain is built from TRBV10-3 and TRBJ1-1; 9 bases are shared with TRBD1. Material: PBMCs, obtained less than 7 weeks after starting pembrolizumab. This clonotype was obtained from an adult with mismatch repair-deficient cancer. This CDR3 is CAISAGQGAFF. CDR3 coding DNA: TGTGCCATCAGCGCGGGACAGGGAGCTTTCTTT.